This T cell receptor (beta chain) was observed in a study of molecular identifiers for immune sequencing clone quantification. It was from around 20,000 to 1,000,000 sorted cells, with 10%, 30% or 50% RNA, that naive CD8 libraries came. Using a CD8+CD4-CCR7+CD45RA+ phenotype, naive CD8 T cells were sorted. This clonotype was recorded at least ten times. Trimming cost V 0 bases and J 0 bases; bases outside gene matches: 7. Germline V CDR1 and CDR2: SGHRS, YFSETQ. The CDR3 totals 18 residues. TCRdb analysed the PCR reads with MiXCR anew, one entry per CDR3 protein. The table includes around 320,000 distinct CDR3 sequences, about a quarter detected once.

The chain couples TRBV5-1 to TRBJ2-4; TRBD2 agrees at 9 bases. The sample taken for sequencing was naive CD8+ T cells from blood, with Jurkat cell RNA spiked in. Described subset: FACS-sorted CD8+CD4-CCR7+CD45RA+ naive T cells. This TCR derives from a human donor in good health. Some libraries in this study had Jurkat cell RNA spiked in. For the CDR3, the DNA is TGCGCCAGCAGCTTGGGGACTAGCGCTAGACTAGCCAAAAACATTCAGTACTTC. Translation: CASSLGTSARLAKNIQYF.